Below are 28 T cell receptor beta chains sequenced from a single sample in a study of T cells expressing NK-cell markers. From the 5' RACE reads, TCRdb lists one entry per CDR3 protein and no DNA. The sample data list around 380,000 distinct CDR3 sequences. The specimen was blood T cells: a sorted CD56 or NKG2C T cell subset, CD4+ or CD8+ T cells, or bulk PBMC T cells (not recorded which). The receptors come from a woman between 45 and 65 years old in good health.

The chain employs TRBV11-2 and TRBJ2-1. The V gene's germline CDR1 is SGHAT and CDR2 FQNNGV. CDR3 length: 13 amino acids. The CDR3 here is CASSQRTQAIQFF.

The gene calls are TRBV25-1 and TRBJ2-5; the D gene TCRdb calls, TRBD1, cannot be checked with no DNA. The CDR3 is 16 amino acids. Germline CDR1 and CDR2: MGHDK and SYGVNS. The CDR3 sequence is CASSEYRQGGSETQYF.

This CDR3 is CASSSERSGRYTGELFF. This rearrangement joins TRBV7-2 to TRBJ2-2; TCRdb selects TRBD2, and the lack of DNA leaves this call unchecked. Looked up from germline, CDR1 is SGHTA and CDR2 is FQGNSA. This CDR3 contains 17 residues.

CDR3 sequence: CASSSSVVRGYTGELFF. The rearrangement uses TRBV7-7 and TRBJ2-2; checking the TCRdb D call of TRBD2 is not possible without DNA. CDR1 is SSHAT and CDR2 is FNYEAQ in the germline V gene (reference sequence). The CDR3 runs 17 residues.

This sequence joins TRBV14 and TRBJ2-6. The germline gives CDR1 SGHDN, CDR2 FVKESK. This CDR3 contains 15 residues. This CDR3 reads CASKKGGSGANVLTF.

J is TRBJ2-1 and V is TRBV6-5. The CDR3 totals 14 residues. Looked up from germline, CDR1 is MNHEY and CDR2 is SVGAGI. CDR3 region: CASSLDVVYNEQFF.

The chain carries TRBV6-6 and TRBJ2-2. Germline V gene lookup returns CDR1 MNHNY and CDR2 SVGAGI (reference sequence). This CDR3 comprises 14 residues. CDR3 loop: CASSYERQNGELFF.

This chain joins TRBV27 and TRBJ1-5; the TCRdb D gene call, TRBD1, has no DNA to confirm it. The CDR3 covers 16 residues. Germline V gene data show CDR1 as MNHEY and CDR2 as SMNVEV (reference sequence). The CDR3 spells CASSLYGGGRGQPQHF.

This chain uses TRBV2 with TRBJ2-1; TCRdb's D call of TRBD2 is untestable without DNA. CDR3 length: 16 amino acids. Germline lookup yields CDR1 SNHLY and CDR2 FYNNEI. The CDR3 loop reads CASSSSGRDSYNEQFF.

The chain carries TRBV2 and TRBJ1-5. The CDR3 totals 13 residues. From germline, CDR1 is SNHLY and CDR2 FYNNEI. The CDR3 region is CASGLSPNQPQHF.

The chain combines TRBV9 with TRBJ2-3; TCRdb's assignment of TRBD1 cannot be checked, as there is no DNA. Germline V gives CDR1 SGDLS, CDR2 YYNGEE. This CDR3 spans 17 amino acids. The CDR3 spells CASSVAGGGGRTDTQYF.

This chain joins TRBV27 and TRBJ1-1. Germline loops: CDR1 MNHEY, CDR2 SMNVEV (reference sequence). The CDR3 is 13 amino acids. CDR3 sequence: CASRRDEGTEAFF.

CDR3 amino acids: CASSFGYPQSGTSGEQFF. V is TRBV12-3 or TRBV12-4 and J is TRBJ2-1; TCRdb's D call of TRBD2 is untestable without DNA. This CDR3 spans 18 amino acids.

This sequence joins TRBV20-1 and TRBJ1-4; absent DNA, TCRdb's TRBD1 call cannot be checked. From germline, CDR1 is DFQATT and CDR2 SNEGSKA (reference sequence). CDR3 length: 13 residues. This CDR3 reads CSATGSTNEKLFF.

The chain couples TRBV12-3 or TRBV12-4 to TRBJ2-2; TCRdb returns TRBD1, unconfirmable since there is no DNA. The CDR3 runs to 16 residues. The CDR3 here is CASSPGTGLNTGELFF.

V usage is TRBV5-4 and J usage is TRBJ2-1; TCRdb names TRBD2, which stays unverified in the absence of DNA. Germline CDR1 and CDR2: SGHNT and YYREEE (reference sequence). CDR3 length: 19 residues. The CDR3 region is CASSLDGMGASGLHNEQFF.

The chain couples TRBV20-1 to TRBJ2-5; as DNA is missing, the TRBD1 call by TCRdb cannot be tested. The length of the CDR3 is 13 residues. Germline V lookup: CDR1 DFQATT, CDR2 SNEGSKA (reference sequence). The CDR3 protein is CSALDRAQETQYF.

The chain couples TRBV5-1 to TRBJ1-4; the D call from TCRdb, TRBD1, cannot be confirmed without DNA. This CDR3 comprises 13 residues. CDR1 and CDR2 from the germline V gene are SGHRS and YFSETQ. The CDR3 loop reads CASSGQGSEKLFF.

The chain has TRBV2 and TRBJ2-1; TCRdb selects TRBD1, and the lack of DNA leaves this call unchecked. The CDR3 runs 13 residues. Germline V gene sequence: CDR1 SNHLY, CDR2 FYNNEI. CDR3 sequence: CASVEGAYNEQFF. Drawing the rest from reference TRBV2 and TRBJ2-1, the complete variable domain is EPEVTQTPSHQVTQMGQEVILRCVPISNHLYFYWYRQILGQKVEFLVSFYNNEISEKSEIFDDQFSVERPDGSNFTLKIRSTKLEDSAMYFCASVEGAYNEQFFGPGTRLTVL.

V is TRBV5-1 and J is TRBJ2-1; TCRdb's assignment of TRBD2 cannot be checked, as there is no DNA. The CDR3 loop spans 17 amino acids. The germline V gene has CDR1 SGHRS and CDR2 YFSETQ. The CDR3: CASSTGLAEKSYNEQFF.

The chain recombines TRBV11-3 with TRBJ2-1; lacking DNA, the TRBD1 call made by TCRdb goes unchecked. Germline V gives CDR1 SGHNT, CDR2 YENEEA. The CDR3 is 17 amino acids. CDR3 residues: CASSPRNTGDQGWEQFF.

The gene calls are TRBV10-3 and TRBJ1-2. The CDR3 totals 16 residues. CDR1 ENHRY and CDR2 SYGVKD come from the germline V gene. CDR3 protein: CAISESSGALRYGYTF.

The chain joins TRBV6-5 to TRBJ2-7; checking the TCRdb D call of TRBD1 is not possible without DNA. In germline, CDR1 is MNHEY, CDR2 SVGAGI. This CDR3 is 15 amino acids long. The CDR3 loop is CASRTGTGVPYEQYF.

The CDR3 is CASSQEGANSYNEQFF. This chain connects TRBV4-1 to TRBJ2-1; TCRdb picks TRBD1, but there is no DNA to check that call. Per germline, CDR1 MGHRA and CDR2 YSYEKL. The CDR3 is 16 residues long.

The chain joins TRBV28 to TRBJ1-2; TCRdb's D call, TRBD1, is unchecked because there is no DNA. This CDR3 contains 14 residues. The germline CDR1 and CDR2 sequences are MDHEN and SYDVKM. The chain's CDR3 is CASRPQGDLYGYTF.

The chain employs TRBV7-9 and TRBJ2-1; TCRdb returns TRBD2, unconfirmable since there is no DNA. In germline, CDR1 is SEHNR, CDR2 FQNEAQ (reference sequence). The CDR3 extends over 19 amino acids. The CDR3 protein is CASSSAGTSGSRSYNEQFF.

The chain carries TRBV7-9 and TRBJ2-3; TCRdb indicates TRBD2, and absent DNA this call remains unverified. Germline CDR1 and CDR2: SEHNR and FQNEAQ (reference sequence). The CDR3 runs to 15 residues. The CDR3 loop reads CASSHYLRETDTQYF. The variable domain in full, with the rest retrieved from reference TRBV7-9 and TRBJ2-3, is DTGVSQNPRHKITKRGQNVTFRCDPISEHNRLYWYRQTLGQGPEFLTYFQNEAQLEKSRLLSDRFSAERPKGSFSTLEIQRTEQGDSAMYLCASSHYLRETDTQYFGPGTRLTVL.

This rearrangement joins TRBV15 to TRBJ2-5; the D gene TCRdb calls, TRBD2, cannot be checked with no DNA. CDR3 length: 16 amino acids. Germline CDR1 and CDR2: LNHNV and YYDKDF (reference sequence). CDR3 residues: CATSGRTSRDKETQYF.